This note documents a single TCR beta chain sequence. Its antigen is undetermined. A junction boundary mismatches the germline segment, possibly from a read error. CDR3 size: 15 residues. Germline V gene sequence: CDR1 SGHDT, CDR2 YYEEEE. PCR involved 60 Vbeta and 13 Jbeta primers. Source study methods: Tens of millions of unique TCR beta chains, 9 million to 11 million shared, were counted in a later analysis. TCRdb's copy holds only in-frame clones and misses some; the assay was immunoSEQ multiplex PCR. D and trimming were read from the DNA, whereas the V and J calls and clone size are those reported in that table. The sample lists fewer than 120,000 clones; approximately 82% were seen once. This entry is derived from a study of cytomegalovirus exposure and HLA in healthy donors. General observations from the study: Some V segments, TRBV6-2 and TRBV6-3 among them, were indistinguishable and were therefore excluded. Later on, a genetic analysis was performed. It linked a missense variant in DCLRE1C with V- and J-gene trimming of TCR beta.

This clonotype originated in a man aged 25 to 40 in good health and CMV-seropositive. The chain joins TRBV5-6 to TRBJ1-1, with TRBD1 identical over 7 bases. The sequencing sample was made of PBMCs. The CDR3 nucleotides read TGTGCCAGCAGATTGGATAGGGGGCTGGGAACTGAAGCTTTCTTT. Protein: CASRLDRGLGTEAFF.